Presented here are 7 T cell receptor beta chains from one specimen sequenced in a study of blood T cell repertoires in COVID-19. Clones were read by immunoSEQ multiplex PCR, and TCRdb kept only the in-frame ones, dropping some. The profile shows 87,000 or so clones, approximately 90% of them singletons. The sample comprised peripheral blood. These receptors all stem from a woman aged 50 to 60 with active or convalescent COVID-19.

The V and J genes are TRBV6-5 and TRBJ1-1; TRBD1 matches 8 bases. The V gene end was trimmed by 6 bases and the J gene end by 0 bases; junction bases not matched to a gene: 3. Germline V gene lookup returns CDR1 MNHEY and CDR2 SVGAGI. CDR3 length equals 14 residues. CDR3 residues: CASRDRAMNTEAFF. CDR3 coding DNA: TGTGCCAGCAGGGACAGGGCCATGAACACTGAAGCTTTCTTT.

V usage is TRBV3-1 (or the pseudogene TRBV3-2) and J usage is TRBJ1-1; possibly TRBD1 for D (5 bases). The V gene's germline CDR1 is LGHDT and CDR2 YNNKEL (reference sequence). V was trimmed by 1 base and J by 6 bases, leaving 9 bases between them. The CDR3 runs 13 residues. CDR3 coding DNA: TGTGCCAGCAGCCAAGGGGGCGGTTCTGAAGCTTTCTTT. Residues: CASSQGGGSEAFF.

This clone was seen a single time. The CDR3 spells CASRWVNGDEAFF. CDR3 nucleotide sequence: TGTGCCAGCAGGTGGGTGAACGGGGATGAAGCTTTCTTT. This chain connects TRBV12-3 or TRBV12-4 to TRBJ1-1; D unresolved. The CDR3 is made up of 13 amino acids. Trimming removed 6 bases at V and 7 bases at J, with 15 bases between.

CDR3 sequence: CASSRGEGEQFF. In DNA form, the CDR3 reads TGTGCCAGCAGCCGAGGAGAAGGTGAGCAGTTCTTC. The V call is TRBV11-2, the J call TRBJ2-1; D remains unclear. The V end was cut by 5 bases, the J end by 9 bases, with 11 bases between. The germline gives CDR1 SGHAT, CDR2 FQNNGV. The CDR3 length is 12 residues.

This clone was counted a few times. The chain recombines TRBV4-3 with TRBJ2-2; D might be TRBD1 (5 bases). The CDR3 sequence is 13 residues long. V lost 4 bases to trimming and J lost 6 bases, with 9 bases between them. Looked up from germline, CDR1 is LGHNA and CDR2 is YSLEER. The CDR3 is CASSRGGAGELFF. The CDR3 bases are TGCGCCAGCAGCCGGGGCGGAGCCGGGGAGCTGTTTTTT.

This clone showed up just once. This CDR3 reads CASSARQISNYGYTF. In DNA, the CDR3 is TGTGCCAGCAGCGCTCGACAGATATCTAACTATGGCTACACCTTC. The chain couples TRBV7-6 to TRBJ1-2; D may be TRBD1 (5 bases). There are 15 residues in the CDR3. CDR1 and CDR2 from the germline V gene are SGHVS and FNYEAQ. V was trimmed by 5 bases and J by 0 bases, leaving 13 bases between them.

The chain has TRBV7-9 and TRBJ1-5; tentatively, D is TRBD1 (6 bases). The V and J ends lost 5 bases and 0 bases respectively, with 11 bases between them. Germline loops: CDR1 SEHNR, CDR2 FQNEAQ (reference sequence). The CDR3 is made up of 15 amino acids. The CDR3 DNA is TGTGCCAGCAGCGTCAAACAGGGTAGCAATCAGCCCCAGCATTTT. As protein: CASSVKQGSNQPQHF.